The next 3 T cell receptor beta chains were all read from a single sample in a study of T cells in Graves' hyperthyroidism and ophthalmopathy. Amplification yielded TCR beta CDR3 regions, with RNA transcripts as the source. HTBI primers were the set used in a first-round RT-PCR of the TCR CDR3. MiXCR, applied by TCRdb to the multiplex PCR reads, yields one record per CDR3 protein. This table holds 700,000 to 850,000 distinct CDR3 sequences, around 40% found once. Material: blood. These receptors were taken from a middle-aged woman with Graves' hyperthyroidism.

V gene TRBV5-6 combines with J gene TRBJ2-1; TRBD1 is a possible D gene (5 bases). Trimming pared 1 base from V and 7 bases from J, leaving 15 bases between. Germline V gene data show CDR1 as SGHDT and CDR2 as YYEEEE. The CDR3 consists of 15 residues. CDR3 loop: CASSLLRGWWNEQFF. The CDR3 DNA reads TGTGCCAGCAGCTTGTTAAGGGGATGGTGGAATGAGCAGTTCTTC. Full variable domain (remainder filled in from reference TRBV5-6 and TRBJ2-1): DAGVTQSPTHLIKTRGQQVTLRCSPKSGHDTVSWYQQALGQGPQFIFQYYEEEERQRGNFPDRFSGHQFPNYSSELNVNALLLGDSALYLCASSLLRGWWNEQFFGPGTRLTVL.

At least ten counts were recorded for this clonotype. Germline and junction disagree at one end, which may indicate a read error. The chain couples TRBV7-6 to TRBJ1-2; 7 bases match TRBD1. The CDR3 has 15 amino acids. From germline, CDR1 is SGHVS and CDR2 FNYEAQ. CDR3 loop: CASSLAAGGLRGYTF. CDR3 DNA sequence: TGTGCCAGCAGCCTAGCCGCAGGGGGGCTGCGCGGCTACACCTTC.

The J gene is TRBJ1-3, the V gene TRBV19; D is possibly TRBD1 (5 bases). Germline CDR1 reads LNHDA; CDR2 reads SQIVND (reference sequence). The V and J ends lost 1 base and 0 bases respectively, with 13 bases between them. The CDR3 contains 17 residues. CDR3 nucleotides: TGTGCCAGTAGTATAGCGGGCAGGGCCTTCTCTGGAAACACCATATATTTT. Encoded protein: CASSIAGRAFSGNTIYF.